This T cell receptor beta chain was observed in a study of T cell repertoires in cytomegalovirus infection. The wider study: Carrying CMV and the relevant HLA type showed in public TCR beta signatures.

Germline assignment: CDR1 LNHDA and CDR2 SQIVND (reference sequence). This CDR3 has 15 amino acids. V was clipped by 6 bases and J by 7 bases; unmatched bases: 11. This clonotype was recorded a few times. Its target is not known. MiXCR, applied by TCRdb to the reads, yields one record per CDR3 protein. The sample lists approximately 70,000 distinct CDR3 sequences, 20% to 25% occurring once. Specimen: PBMCs, sequenced either directly or after in vitro stimulation (not recorded which). The V and J genes are TRBV19 and TRBJ2-1, with 8 bases matching TRBD2. This clonotype was sampled from a human donor in good health (CMV status not recorded). Some clones in this sample may be carry-over from other donors' samples. The CDR3 sequence is CASRVAGFNRNEQFF. CDR3 coding DNA: TGTGCCAGTAGGGTAGCGGGGTTTAATCGGAATGAGCAGTTCTTC.